These 9 T cell receptor beta chains were all obtained from the same sample, sequenced in a study of blood T cell repertoires in COVID-19. Assay used: immunoSEQ multiplex PCR; TCRdb lists only in-frame clones, some missing. The table lists fewer than 250,000 clones, around 83% of them singletons. Sequenced sample: peripheral blood. All receptors come from a woman aged 45 to 65 with acute or convalescent COVID-19.

This sequence joins TRBV6-6 and TRBJ2-7, with 7 bases that match TRBD1. This CDR3 has 15 amino acids. V trimming: 6 bases; J trimming: 2 bases; junction bases outside the gene matches: 10. Germline V gives CDR1 MNHNY, CDR2 SVGAGI (reference sequence). Here the CDR3 DNA reads TGTGCCAGCAGAGACACAGGGGCCGAGGCCTACGAGCAGTACTTC. It encodes CASRDTGAEAYEQYF.

The CDR3 DNA is TGTGCCAGCACCGAATCGAGAGGTCTCGGGATAGGCTACACCTTC. This encodes CASTESRGLGIGYTF. The genes are TRBV6-6 and TRBJ1-2; D is uncertain. In germline, CDR1 is MNHNY, CDR2 SVGAGI (reference sequence). CDR3 length: 15 amino acids. Trimming left V 7 bases short and J 8 bases short, with 23 bases between.

This CDR3 reads CASSLATGGNEQFF. The CDR3, as DNA: TGCGCCAGCAGCTTGGCAACCGGGGGTAATGAGCAGTTCTTC. The chain uses TRBV5-1 and TRBJ2-1; D may be TRBD2 (6 bases). Germline CDR1 reads SGHRS; CDR2 reads YFSETQ. The CDR3 is 14 amino acids. Trimming cost V 0 bases and J 7 bases, with 11 bases left between them.

This rearrangement joins TRBV7-2 to TRBJ2-2; 12 bases are a match to TRBD2. The junction had 7 bases not matched to a gene; V was cut back by 3 bases and J by 5 bases. The CDR3 runs to 17 residues. Germline V gene data show CDR1 as SGHTA and CDR2 as FQGNSA. CDR3 protein: CASSLLAGGWLTGELFF. Here the CDR3 DNA reads TGTGCCAGCAGCTTGCTAGCGGGAGGGTGGTTGACCGGGGAGCTGTTTTTT.

The chain recombines TRBV28 with TRBJ1-2; TRBD1 matches 9 bases. Trimming at V came to 2 bases and at J to 3 bases, leaving 1 base not matched to a gene. The CDR3 sequence is 14 residues long. Germline lookup yields CDR1 MDHEN and CDR2 SYDVKM. CDR3: CASSLGTGYYGYTF. CDR3 coding DNA: TGTGCCAGCAGTTTAGGGACAGGGTACTATGGCTACACCTTC.

The chain employs TRBV6-5 and TRBJ2-5, with 8 bases fitting TRBD1. The trim removed 8 bases at V and 3 bases at J, leaving 11 bases unmatched. The CDR3 contains 15 residues. Germline V gene data show CDR1 as MNHEY and CDR2 as SVGAGI. The CDR3 DNA sequence: TGTGCCAGCGCCGGGATTGGGACAGGAGAAGAGACCCAGTACTTC. Its translation is CASAGIGTGEETQYF.

The CDR3 region has the DNA TGTGCCAGCAGCGGAGGTCTGGAAGAGACCCAGTACTTC. Its protein product is CASSGGLEETQYF. The gene calls are TRBV9 and TRBJ2-5; D not certain. The CDR3 runs 13 residues. Germline CDR1 is SGDLS and CDR2 is YYNGEE. Trimming took 3 bases from V and 3 from J, leaving 9 bases between them. The full variable domain, with the rest looked up from reference TRBV9 and TRBJ2-5, is DSGVTQTPKHLITATGQRVTLRCSPRSGDLSVYWYQQSLDQGLQFLIQYYNGEERAKGNILERFSAQQFPDLHSELNLSSLELGDSALYFCASSGGLEETQYFGPGTRLLVL.

This chain joins TRBV14 and TRBJ1-2; 10 bases map to TRBD1. Germline CDR1 reads SGHDN; CDR2 reads FVKESK. The CDR3 sequence is 15 residues long. Trimming at V came to 1 base and at J to 4 bases, leaving 3 bases not matched to a gene. The CDR3 coding sequence is TGTGCCAGCAGCCAAGCCGGGACAGGGGTCTATGGCTACACCTTC. The encoded protein is CASSQAGTGVYGYTF.

V and J are TRBV2 and TRBJ2-2; D unresolved. Germline V CDR1 and CDR2: SNHLY, FYNNEI. The CDR3 runs 12 residues. The V end lost 6 bases, the J end lost 9 bases, and 11 bases lay between the germline ends. The CDR3 coding sequence is TGTGCCAGCAGCCGACTTCCACGGGAGCTGTTTTTT. Translation gives CASSRLPRELFF. Variable domain in full (rest from reference TRBV2 and TRBJ2-2): EPEVTQTPSHQVTQMGQEVILRCVPISNHLYFYWYRQILGQKVEFLVSFYNNEISEKSEIFDDQFSVERPDGSNFTLKIRSTKLEDSAMYFCASSRLPRELFFGEGSRLTVL.